This T cell receptor (beta chain) was captured in a study of blood T cell repertoires in COVID-19. Study details: COVID-19 samples collected from the United States, Italy and Spain covered acute and convalescent phases. T cells, B-cell-depleted T cells, or PBMCs provided the cDNA or gDNA that served as material.

Method: immunoSEQ multiplex PCR; TCRdb's copy keeps in-frame clones and lacks some. The sample carries some 120,000 clones, roughly 80% recorded once. CDR3 length equals 14 residues. Germline lookup yields CDR1 SNHLY and CDR2 FYNNEI. With V trimmed by 5 bases and J by 1 base, 4 bases remained unmatched. This clone came up once. The specimen was peripheral blood. The genes are TRBV2 and TRBJ1-1, with 7 positions matching TRBD1. This clonotype was obtained from a woman aged 45-59 years with acute or convalescent COVID-19. This CDR3 is CASSITGENTEAFF. CDR3 DNA: TGTGCCAGCAGTATTACAGGGGAGAACACTGAAGCTTTCTTT. The full variable domain, completed using reference TRBV2 and TRBJ1-1, is EPEVTQTPSHQVTQMGQEVILRCVPISNHLYFYWYRQILGQKVEFLVSFYNNEISEKSEIFDDQFSVERPDGSNFTLKIRSTKLEDSAMYFCASSITGENTEAFFGQGTRLTVV.